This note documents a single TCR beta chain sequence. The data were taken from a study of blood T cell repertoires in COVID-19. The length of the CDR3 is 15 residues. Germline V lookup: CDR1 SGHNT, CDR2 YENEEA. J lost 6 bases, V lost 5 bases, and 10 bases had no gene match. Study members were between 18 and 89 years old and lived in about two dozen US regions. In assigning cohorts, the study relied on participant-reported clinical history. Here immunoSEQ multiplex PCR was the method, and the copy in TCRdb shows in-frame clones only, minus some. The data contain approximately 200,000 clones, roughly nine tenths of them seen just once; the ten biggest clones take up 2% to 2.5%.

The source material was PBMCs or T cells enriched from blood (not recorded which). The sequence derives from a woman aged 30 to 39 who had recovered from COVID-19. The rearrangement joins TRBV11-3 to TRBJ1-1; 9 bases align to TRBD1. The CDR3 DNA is TGTGCCAGCAGCCCGGGGACAGGGAGGTTCGCTGAAGCTTTCTTT. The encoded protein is CASSPGTGRFAEAFF.